The source of this TCR beta chain is a study of blood T cell repertoires in COVID-19. Study-level information: COVID-19 samples, acute and convalescent, were from the United States, Italy and Spain. T cells, B-cell-depleted T cells, or PBMCs provided the cDNA or gDNA that served as material.

The V and J ends lost 3 bases and 6 bases, in that order; junction bases with no gene match: 6. The CDR3 is 15 amino acids. Germline CDR1 is SGDLS and CDR2 is YYNGEE. Seattle researchers signed up patients amid active infection and tracked them longitudinally. Per the authors' pipeline: How many nucleated cells were present was estimated from reference gene primer amplification. Measured with immunoSEQ multiplex PCR; TCRdb has only the in-frame clones, and not every one. V and J calls and clone size are as listed in that table; D and trimming were resolved from the DNA. The repertoire has about 420,000 clones, about 87% of them found once; the top ten carry 0.7% to 0.85%.

Sample: peripheral blood. V usage is TRBV9 and J usage is TRBJ2-3, with TRBD2 identical over 11 bases. The clonotype originates from a young man with COVID-19, enrolled during active disease. This CDR3 reads CASSALAGGWDTQYF. CDR3 sequence (DNA): TGTGCCAGCAGCGCTCTAGCGGGGGGCTGGGATACGCAGTATTTT.